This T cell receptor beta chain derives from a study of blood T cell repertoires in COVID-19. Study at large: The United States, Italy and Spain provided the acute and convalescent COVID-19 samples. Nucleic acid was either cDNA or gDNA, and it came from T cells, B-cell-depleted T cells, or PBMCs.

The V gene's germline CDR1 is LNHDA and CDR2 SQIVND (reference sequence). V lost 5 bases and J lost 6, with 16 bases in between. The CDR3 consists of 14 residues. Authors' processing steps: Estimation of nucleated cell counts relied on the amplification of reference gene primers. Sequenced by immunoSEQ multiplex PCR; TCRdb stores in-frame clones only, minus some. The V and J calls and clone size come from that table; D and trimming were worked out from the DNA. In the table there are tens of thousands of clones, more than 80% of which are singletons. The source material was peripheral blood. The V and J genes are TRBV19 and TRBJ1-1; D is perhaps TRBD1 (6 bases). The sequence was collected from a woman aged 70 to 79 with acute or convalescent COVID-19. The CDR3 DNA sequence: TGTGCCAGTAGTCCCGACAGGCCACCGGCTGAAGCTTTCTTT. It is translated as CASSPDRPPAEAFF.